The 5 T cell receptor beta chains below all came from one sample that was sequenced in a study of OX40 agonist ivuxolimab in advanced cancers. Profiling relied on immunoSEQ multiplex PCR, and the TCRdb table lists in-frame clones only, not all of them. Among 100,000 or so clones, roughly 89% were seen once, and the ten largest hold over 0.7%. The sequences come from CD4+ or CD8+ T cells sorted from blood, collected in a trial of the OX40 agonist ivuxolimab. Source of these receptors: an adult with an advanced solid tumor such as melanoma, head and neck, liver or kidney cancer.

This clone was counted only a few times. The rearrangement joins TRBV19 to TRBJ2-5; 10 bases are a match to TRBD1. The CDR3 spans 11 residues. Losses at the gene ends were 9 bases for V and 7 bases for J; bases not matched to a gene: 2. The germline V gene encodes CDR1 LNHDA and CDR2 SQIVND (reference sequence). In DNA form, the CDR3 reads TGTGCCAGCCGACAGGGGGCGACCCAGTACTTC. Amino acid sequence: CASRQGATQYF.

J is TRBJ2-7 and V is TRBV27; TRBD2 is a possible D gene (5 bases). Deletions cut 5 bases from V and 4 bases from J, with 15 bases between. The CDR3 sequence is 14 residues long. Per the germline V gene, CDR1 is MNHEY and CDR2 is SMNVEV (reference sequence). CDR3 in DNA: TGTGCCAGCAGTCACCGGATTGGGAGTTACGAGCAGTACTTC. As protein: CASSHRIGSYEQYF.

This clone was found once. V usage is TRBV21-1 and J usage is TRBJ1-2. TRBV21-1 is termed a pseudogene. This CDR3 region has 11 residues. The chain's CDR3 is CAKVVPYGYTF. The DNA for the CDR3 is TGTGCCAAGGTCGTACCCTATGGCTACACCTTC.

This chain links TRBV5-5 with TRBJ2-5; 9 nucleotides line up with TRBD2. Germline CDR1 and CDR2: SGHKS and YYEKEE (reference sequence). The CDR3 totals 14 residues. V dropped 4 bases and J dropped 1; count of bases not matched to a gene: 2. The CDR3 bases are TGTGCCAGCAGCAGACTAGCGGCCCAAGAGACCCAGTACTTC. Translation gives CASSRLAAQETQYF.

The V call is TRBV5-8, the J call TRBJ1-1; D is ambiguous. This CDR3 contains 14 residues. Germline V gene lookup returns CDR1 SGHTS and CDR2 YDEGEE. The germline V and J ends were trimmed by 4 bases and 5 bases, with 15 bases remaining between them. The CDR3 sequence is CASSTRGSRTEAFF. The DNA of the CDR3 is TGTGCCAGCAGCACCCGGGGTTCGAGAACTGAAGCTTTCTTT.